These 17 T cell receptor beta chains were all obtained from the same sample, sequenced in a study of T cells in Graves' hyperthyroidism and ophthalmopathy. Amplification yielded TCR beta CDR3 regions, with RNA transcripts as the source. The HTBI primer set was used in a first-round RT-PCR of the TCR CDR3. One entry per CDR3 protein, called by TCRdb with MiXCR from the multiplex PCR reads. The sample lists 300,000 to 350,000 distinct CDR3 sequences; about 15% were seen once. Material for sequencing was blood. The receptors originated from a woman in her 30s with Graves' hyperthyroidism.

This clonotype has a handful of counts. The V and J genes are TRBV6-1 and TRBJ2-7; TRBD2 matches at 8 bases. The CDR3 contains 14 residues. J lost 3 bases, V lost 8 bases, and 9 bases had no gene match. CDR1 is MNHNS, CDR2 SASEGT, per germline. CDR3 amino acids: CASGSISGDYEQYF. DNA for the CDR3: TGTGCCAGCGGATCCATTAGCGGGGACTACGAGCAGTACTTC.

The gene calls are TRBV18 and TRBJ2-1; 13 bases match TRBD2. The junction had 3 bases not matched to a gene; V was cut back by 3 bases and J by 4 bases. This CDR3 comprises 16 residues. Germline V gene sequence: CDR1 KGHSH, CDR2 LQKENI. Here the CDR3 DNA reads TGTGCCAGCTCACCCGGGACTAGCGGGAAGTACAATGAGCAGTTCTTC. This translates into CASSPGTSGKYNEQFF.

A note on this clonotype: Since a much larger clone is just one base distant, this may be a read error. V gene TRBV7-2 combines with J gene TRBJ1-1, with TRBD1 matching over 7 bases. The CDR3 has 11 amino acids. Germline V lookup: CDR1 SGHTA, CDR2 FQGNSA. The CDR3 reads CAGSLGTAAFF. The CDR3 nucleotides are TGTGCCGGCAGCTTAGGGACAGCGGCTTTCTTT. Complete variable domain (other parts from reference TRBV7-2 and TRBJ1-1): GAGVSQSPSNKVTEKGKDVELRCDPISGHTALYWYRQSLGQGLEFLIYFQGNSAPDKSGLPSDRFSAERTGGSVSTLTIQRTQQEDSAVYLCAGSLGTAAFFGQGTRLTVV.

This clonotype turned up a few times. CDR3 amino acids: CASSEYTGRDEKLFF. Written as DNA, the CDR3 is TGTGCCAGCAGTGAATATACGGGGAGGGATGAAAAACTGTTTTTT. The chain has TRBV2 and TRBJ1-4, with D hard to call. Per germline, CDR1 SNHLY and CDR2 FYNNEI. Trimming cost V 2 bases and J 6 bases, with 13 bases left between them. This CDR3 contains 15 residues.

This chain uses TRBV7-9 with TRBJ2-1; 7 bases line up with TRBD2. CDR1 and CDR2 from the germline V gene are SEHNR and FQNEAQ (reference sequence). The CDR3 runs to 15 residues. J lost 7 bases, V lost 2 bases, and 8 bases had no gene match. Here the CDR3 reads CASSLKVAGGNEQFF. DNA of the CDR3: TGTGCCAGCAGCTTAAAGGTAGCGGGTGGGAATGAGCAGTTCTTC.

In its sample, this clonotype was seen a few times. CDR3 sequence: CASSHRGNQPQHF. For the CDR3, the DNA is TGTGCCAGCAGCCACAGGGGCAATCAGCCCCAGCATTTT. The V call is TRBV14, the J call TRBJ1-5; D is perhaps TRBD1 (5 bases). The CDR3 covers 13 residues. Germline assignment: CDR1 SGHDN and CDR2 FVKESK. Deletions cut 3 bases from V and 2 bases from J, with 5 bases between. The full variable domain, in which reference TRBV14 and TRBJ1-5 provide the parts outside the CDR3, is EAGVTQFPSHSVIEKGQTVTLRCDPISGHDNLYWYRRVMGKEIKFLLHFVKESKQDESGMPNNRFLAERTGGTYSTLKVQPAELEDSGVYFCASSHRGNQPQHFGDGTRLSIL.

With regard to this clonotype: This sequence may be a read error, since a much larger clone differs from it by one base. This CDR3 reads CASSPHRSHYGYTF. The DNA for the CDR3 is TGTGCCAGCTCACCGCACAGGAGCCACTATGGCTACACCTTC. The chain carries TRBV18 and TRBJ1-2; D may be TRBD1 (5 bases). Germline CDR1 reads KGHSH; CDR2 reads LQKENI. The CDR3 covers 14 residues. V shed 3 bases and J shed 3 bases, with 11 bases lying between them.

This clonotype appeared a few times. V usage is TRBV24-1 and J usage is TRBJ2-1; 8 bases agree with TRBD2. Germline V CDR1 and CDR2: KGHDR, SFDVKD. This CDR3 is built from 17 residues. The V and J ends lost 0 bases and 0 bases, in that order; junction bases with no gene match: 3. The CDR3 spells CATSDLGAGGSYNEQFF. CDR3 sequence (DNA): TGTGCCACCAGTGATTTGGGGGCGGGAGGCTCCTACAATGAGCAGTTCTTC.

This clonotype was counted at least ten times. The rearrangement joins TRBV28 to TRBJ1-2; D is unresolved. The V gene's germline CDR1 is MDHEN and CDR2 SYDVKM. The germline V and J ends were trimmed by 6 bases and 4 bases, with 12 bases remaining between them. The CDR3 has 13 residues. CDR3 loop: CASSRQHTYGYTF. For the CDR3, the DNA is TGTGCCAGCAGCCGACAACATACCTATGGCTACACCTTC.

This sequence joins TRBV10-3 and TRBJ2-5; no clear D gene. This CDR3 has 13 residues. Trimming removed 4 bases from V and 5 bases from J, with 11 bases in between. Looked up from germline, CDR1 is ENHRY and CDR2 is SYGVKD. DNA for the CDR3: TGTGCCATCAGTGGGGCCCCCAGGGAGACCCAGTACTTC. This sequence encodes CAISGAPRETQYF.

This clonotype was counted between two and nine times. The chain is built from TRBV7-6 and TRBJ2-7, with TRBD1 matching 10 bases. The J segment lost 2 bases and the V segment lost 5 bases, leaving 6 bases of the junction unmatched. Germline loops: CDR1 SGHVS, CDR2 FNYEAQ. This CDR3 has 15 residues. The CDR3 bases are TGTGCCAGCAGCGACCGGGACAGGGGCACCTACGAGCAGTACTTC. The encoded protein is CASSDRDRGTYEQYF.

This clonotype was observed a handful of times. This chain uses TRBV5-1 with TRBJ2-4; D might be TRBD2 (6 bases). Deletions cut 4 bases from V and 6 bases from J, with 23 bases between. Germline loops: CDR1 SGHRS, CDR2 YFSETQ. The length of the CDR3 is 17 residues. For the CDR3, the DNA is TGCGCCAGCAGCCCCGACTTCCGGGAGAAGAGGGCAAACATTCAGTACTTC. This encodes CASSPDFREKRANIQYF.

This clonotype was detected a few times. Here the CDR3 DNA reads TGTGCTAGTGGTTTATCCGGGACAGGGATCACCGGGGAGCTGTTTTTT. Its translation is CASGLSGTGITGELFF. V gene TRBV12-5 combines with J gene TRBJ2-2; 9 bases align to TRBD1. J lost 4 bases, V lost 3 bases, and 6 bases had no gene match. Germline CDR1 reads LGHNT; CDR2 reads FRNRAP. This CDR3 region has 16 residues.

This clonotype was observed many times. The genes are TRBV2 and TRBJ2-7, with 8 bases lining up with TRBD2. Germline CDR1 SNHLY, CDR2 FYNNEI. V shed 4 bases, J shed 4 bases, and the junction held 6 bases outside the gene matches. The CDR3 runs 14 residues. CDR3 amino acids: CASSASLADYEQYF. The CDR3 nucleotides read TGTGCCAGCAGTGCATCACTAGCGGATTACGAGCAGTACTTC.

The V call is TRBV13, the J call TRBJ2-5, with a weak D call TRBD2 (5 bases). This CDR3 spans 14 amino acids. Germline CDR1 is PRHDT and CDR2 is FYEKMQ (reference sequence). Trimming cost V 2 bases and J 4 bases, with 11 bases left between them. This CDR3 reads CASSLPLEGETQYF. CDR3 coding DNA: TGTGCCAGCAGCTTACCCTTAGAGGGAGAGACCCAGTACTTC.

This clonotype turned up a few times. An end of the junction differs from the germline gene, which may be a read error. J is TRBJ2-7 and V is TRBV7-9; weak D call: TRBD2 (6 bases). Germline V lookup: CDR1 SEHNR, CDR2 FQNEAQ (reference sequence). The CDR3 runs to 16 residues. CDR3 residues: CASSGRDFRSSYEQYF. The CDR3 DNA sequence: TGTGCTAGCAGCGGCCGGGACTTTAGGAGCTCCTACGAGCAGTACTTC.

This clonotype was seen ten or more times. The rearrangement links TRBV2 to TRBJ1-6, with 12 bases identical to TRBD1. The J segment lost 10 bases and the V segment lost 6 bases, leaving 4 bases of the junction unmatched. The CDR3 covers 14 residues. Germline CDR1 and CDR2: SNHLY and FYNNEI. CDR3 residues: CASRRDRGRSPLHF. Here the CDR3 DNA reads TGTGCCAGCAGGAGGGACAGGGGGCGATCACCCCTCCACTTT.